One and the same sample provided the 10 T cell receptor beta chains below, sequenced in a study of OX40 agonist ivuxolimab in advanced cancers. Only in-frame clones appear in the TCRdb table, and some are missing; sequencing was by immunoSEQ multiplex PCR. Of about 83,000 clones listed, about 88% were seen once; the top ten hold roughly 1.7%. The sample consisted of CD4+ or CD8+ T cells sorted from blood, taken in a trial of the OX40 agonist ivuxolimab. These receptors were taken from an adult with an advanced solid tumor such as melanoma, head and neck, liver or kidney cancer.

The gene calls are TRBV5-1 and TRBJ2-1, with 7 nucleotides matching TRBD2. The length of the CDR3 is 14 residues. Germline V CDR1 and CDR2: SGHRS, YFSETQ. Trimming took 5 bases from V and 13 from J; bases not matched to a gene: 15. For the CDR3, the DNA is TGCGCCAGCAGGGATTCCGGGACTACCAGCTACCAGTTCTTC. Translation: CASRDSGTTSYQFF.

The V call is TRBV9, the J call TRBJ2-3; a weak D match, TRBD2 (6 bases). This CDR3 comprises 16 residues. V shed 0 bases and J shed 2 bases, with 13 bases lying between them. Germline loops: CDR1 SGDLS, CDR2 YYNGEE. CDR3 nucleotide sequence: TGTGCCAGCAGCGTAGATGCTAGCGTGGTCACAGATACGCAGTATTTT. It encodes CASSVDASVVTDTQYF.

V usage is TRBV27 and J usage is TRBJ1-2; the D gene is possibly TRBD1 (6 bases). This CDR3 is built from 14 residues. The V end lost 2 bases, the J end lost 4 bases, and 11 bases lay between the germline ends. Germline V lookup: CDR1 MNHEY, CDR2 SMNVEV (reference sequence). The CDR3 sequence: CASSLQGPAYGYTF. CDR3 nucleotide sequence: TGTGCCAGCAGTTTACAGGGGCCCGCCTATGGCTACACCTTC.

V usage is TRBV6-1 and J usage is TRBJ1-1; D uncertain. Germline lookup yields CDR1 MNHNS and CDR2 SASEGT. The length of the CDR3 is 15 residues. The V end lost 2 bases, the J end lost 6 bases, and 16 bases lay between the germline ends. In nucleotides, the CDR3 is TGTGCCAGCAGTGAATACACACGGGAGCAGGCTGAAGCTTTCTTT. This gives the protein CASSEYTREQAEAFF.

The chain couples TRBV6-1 to TRBJ1-2; 11 bases are a match to TRBD1. The V gene's germline CDR1 is MNHNS and CDR2 SASEGT. This CDR3 is built from 14 residues. V dropped 7 bases and J dropped 5; count of bases not matched to a gene: 6. The CDR3 spells CASNGRDRGYGYTF. In nucleotides, the CDR3 is TGTGCCAGCAACGGCCGGGACAGGGGGTATGGCTACACCTTC.

Only one count was recorded for this clone. The chain is built from TRBV7-3 and TRBJ1-2, with a possible D match to TRBD1 (6 bases). The germline V and J ends were trimmed by 5 bases and 4 bases, with 14 bases remaining between them. This CDR3 comprises 14 residues. Germline V gives CDR1 SGHTA, CDR2 FQGTGA. CDR3 region: CASSPAAQGYGYTF. CDR3 nucleotides: TGTGCCAGCAGCCCAGCAGCACAGGGCTATGGCTACACCTTC.

The chain combines TRBV2 with TRBJ2-7, with a possible D match to TRBD1 (6 bases). The germline V gene has CDR1 SNHLY and CDR2 FYNNEI. Trimming shortened V by 6 bases and J by 3 bases, and 15 bases separated the two germline ends. The CDR3 spans 14 residues. The CDR3 here is CASSNTGLGYEQYF. The DNA of the CDR3 is TGTGCCAGCAGCAATACAGGGCTGGGCTACGAGCAGTACTTC.

The chain is built from TRBV11-2 and TRBJ2-7; D unresolved. The CDR3 spans 15 residues. The germline V gene encodes CDR1 SGHAT and CDR2 FQNNGV. Trimming took 1 base from V and 3 from J, leaving 13 bases between them. The CDR3 sequence is CASSLGWEVIYEQYF. CDR3 in DNA: TGTGCCAGCAGCTTAGGCTGGGAAGTCATCTACGAGCAGTACTTC.

The chain links TRBV9 to TRBJ1-6, with a weak D call TRBD1 (5 bases). The V end lost 3 bases, the J end lost 1 base, and 14 bases lay between the germline ends. CDR1 is SGDLS and CDR2 is YYNGEE in the germline V gene. This CDR3 has 17 amino acids. The CDR3 spells CASSAPSGGSYNSPLHF. Written as DNA, the CDR3 is TGTGCCAGCAGCGCCCCGTCCGGGGGATCCTATAATTCACCCCTCCACTTT.

The CDR3 sequence is CASSLGQGSMNTEAFF. The CDR3 nucleotides are TGTGCCAGCAGCTTGGGTCAGGGGAGCATGAACACTGAAGCTTTCTTT. V and J are TRBV5-4 and TRBJ1-1, with TRBD1 as a possible D gene (6 bases). The CDR3 has 16 amino acids. Trimming took 0 bases from V and 0 from J, leaving 12 bases between them. Looked up from germline, CDR1 is SGHNT and CDR2 is YYREEE (reference sequence).